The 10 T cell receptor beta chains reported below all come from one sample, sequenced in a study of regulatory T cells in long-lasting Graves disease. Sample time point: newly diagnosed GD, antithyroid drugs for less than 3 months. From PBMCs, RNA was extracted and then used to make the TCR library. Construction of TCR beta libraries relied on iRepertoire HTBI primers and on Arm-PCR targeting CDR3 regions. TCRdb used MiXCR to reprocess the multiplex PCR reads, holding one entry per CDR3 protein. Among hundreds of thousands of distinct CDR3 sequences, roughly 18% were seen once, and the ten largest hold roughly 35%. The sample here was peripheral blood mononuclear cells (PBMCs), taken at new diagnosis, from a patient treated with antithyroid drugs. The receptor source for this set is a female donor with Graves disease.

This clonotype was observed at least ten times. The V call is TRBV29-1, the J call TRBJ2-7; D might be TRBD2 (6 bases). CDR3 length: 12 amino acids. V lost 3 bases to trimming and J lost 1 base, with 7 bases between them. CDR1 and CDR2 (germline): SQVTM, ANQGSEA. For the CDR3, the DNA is TGCAGCGTTGAGGCGGGATCCTACGAGCAGTACTTC. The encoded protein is CSVEAGSYEQYF.

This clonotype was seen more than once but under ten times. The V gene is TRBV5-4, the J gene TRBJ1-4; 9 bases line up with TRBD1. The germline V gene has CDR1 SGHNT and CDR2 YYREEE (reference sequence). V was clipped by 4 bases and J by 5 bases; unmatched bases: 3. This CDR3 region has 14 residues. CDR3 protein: CASSVGQGNEKLFF. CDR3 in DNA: TGTGCCAGCAGCGTTGGACAGGGGAATGAAAAACTGTTTTTT.

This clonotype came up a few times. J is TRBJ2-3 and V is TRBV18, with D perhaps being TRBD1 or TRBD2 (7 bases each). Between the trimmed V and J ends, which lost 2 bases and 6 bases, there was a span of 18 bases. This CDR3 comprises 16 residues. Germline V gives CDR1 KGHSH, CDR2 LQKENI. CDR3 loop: CASSPLGGGATDTQYF. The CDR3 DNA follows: TGTGCCAGCTCACCATTGGGAGGGGGCGCGACGGATACGCAGTATTTT.

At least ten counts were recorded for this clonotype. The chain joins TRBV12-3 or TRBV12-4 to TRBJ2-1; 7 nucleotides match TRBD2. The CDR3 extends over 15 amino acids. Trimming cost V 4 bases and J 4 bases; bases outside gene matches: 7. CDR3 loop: CASSSSGHSYNEQFF. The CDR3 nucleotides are TGTGCCAGCAGTTCTAGCGGACATAGTTACAATGAGCAGTTCTTC.

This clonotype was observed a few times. The CDR3 DNA sequence: TGTGCCAGCTCACCACTTGCAGGACAGGGAAGTAATGAAAAACTGTTTTTT. Protein: CASSPLAGQGSNEKLFF. The chain is built from TRBV18 and TRBJ1-4, with TRBD1 matching 8 bases. The length of the CDR3 is 17 residues. Per germline, CDR1 KGHSH and CDR2 LQKENI. The trim removed 1 base at V and 4 bases at J, leaving 8 bases unmatched.

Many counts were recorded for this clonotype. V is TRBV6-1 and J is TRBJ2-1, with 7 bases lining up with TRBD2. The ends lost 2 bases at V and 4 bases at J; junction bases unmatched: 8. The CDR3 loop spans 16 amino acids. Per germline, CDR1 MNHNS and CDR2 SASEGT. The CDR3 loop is CASSEFAGASYNEQFF. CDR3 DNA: TGTGCCAGCAGTGAATTTGCGGGAGCGAGTTACAATGAGCAGTTCTTC.

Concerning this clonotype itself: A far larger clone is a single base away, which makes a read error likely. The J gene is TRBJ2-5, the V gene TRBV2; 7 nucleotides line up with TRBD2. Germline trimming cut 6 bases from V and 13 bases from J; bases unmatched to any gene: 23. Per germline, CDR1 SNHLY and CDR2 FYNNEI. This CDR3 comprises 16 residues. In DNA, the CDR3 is TGTGCCAGCAGAACCGGGACTACCAGAGGGGCCTACGAGCCGTACTTC. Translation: CASRTGTTRGAYEPYF.

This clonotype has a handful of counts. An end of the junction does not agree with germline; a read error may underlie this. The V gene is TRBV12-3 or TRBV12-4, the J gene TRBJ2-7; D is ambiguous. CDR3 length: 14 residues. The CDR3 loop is CAGSFGQANLGQYF. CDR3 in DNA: TGTGCCGGCAGTTTTGGGCAGGCCAACCTTGGGCAGTACTTC.

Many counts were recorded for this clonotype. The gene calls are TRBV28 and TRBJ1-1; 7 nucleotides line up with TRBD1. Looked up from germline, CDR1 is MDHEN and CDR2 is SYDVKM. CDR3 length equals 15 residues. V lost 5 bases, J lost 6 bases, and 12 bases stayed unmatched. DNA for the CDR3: TGTGCCAGCAGTCAAGTAGGGGGCGCGGGACCTGAAGCTTTCTTT. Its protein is CASSQVGGAGPEAFF.

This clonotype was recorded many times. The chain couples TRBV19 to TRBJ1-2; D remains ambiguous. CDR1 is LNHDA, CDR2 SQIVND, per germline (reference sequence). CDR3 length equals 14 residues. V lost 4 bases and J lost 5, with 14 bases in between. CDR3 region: CASSRFGQDYGYTF. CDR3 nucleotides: TGTGCCAGTAGTAGGTTTGGGCAGGATTATGGCTACACCTTC.